Many counts were recorded for the clone carrying this T cell receptor beta chain. Its specificity is unknown. CDR3 length equals 13 residues. Germline CDR1 is GTSNPN and CDR2 is SVGIG (reference sequence). The V and J ends lost 0 bases and 8 bases respectively, with 10 bases between them. This sample is drawn from a study of T cells in Graves' hyperthyroidism and ophthalmopathy. General study points: Most clonotypes that expanded in the thyroid above 0.001 also showed up in blood.

It was RNA transcripts that yielded the amplified TCR beta CDR3 regions. A first-round RT-PCR of the TCR CDR3 used the HTBI primer set. MiXCR, run by TCRdb on the multiplex PCR reads, gives a single entry per CDR3 protein. The table records 300,000 to 450,000 distinct CDR3 sequences, 13% to 15% of them present only once. V usage is TRBV30 and J usage is TRBJ1-4, with a tentative D call TRBD1 (6 bases). What was sequenced was blood. This clonotype originated in a woman in her twenties or thirties with Graves' ophthalmopathy. CDR3 sequence: CAWSVRGREKLFF. CDR3 nucleotide sequence: TGTGCCTGGAGTGTAAGGGGGAGAGAAAAACTGTTTTTT.